Following are 20 T cell receptor beta chains from one sample sequenced in a study of glioma-infiltrating T cells after dendritic cell vaccination. The time point: after dendritic cell vaccination, including at tumor progression/relapse. Sequenced by immunoSEQ multiplex PCR; TCRdb stores in-frame clones only, minus some. The sample lists over 80,000 clones, 81% occurring once. The sequencing here drew on blood, taken after dendritic cell vaccination. All receptors come from a human donor with glioblastoma.

The CDR3 protein is CASSLLSLALTDTQYF. In DNA form, the CDR3 reads TGTGCCAGCAGCTTACTCTCACTAGCTCTCACAGATACGCAGTATTTT. The V and J genes are TRBV11-2 and TRBJ2-3; D is possibly TRBD2 (6 bases). This CDR3 contains 16 residues. Deletions cut 2 bases from V and 2 bases from J, with 14 bases between. CDR1 is SGHAT, CDR2 FQNNGV, per germline.

The table lists this clone with a count of one. This sequence joins TRBV4-1 and TRBJ1-2; 7 nucleotides agree with TRBD1. The V gene end was trimmed by 4 bases and the J gene end by 2 bases; junction bases not matched to a gene: 7. This CDR3 contains 15 residues. Germline-derived CDR1 and CDR2 are MGHRA and YSYEKL. The CDR3 sequence: CASSLRDSENYGYTF. DNA for the CDR3: TGCGCCAGCAGCCTACGGGACAGCGAAAACTATGGCTACACCTTC.

In its sample, this clone was seen once. The chain employs TRBV5-1 and TRBJ2-2; no clear D gene. CDR3 length equals 14 residues. Looked up from germline, CDR1 is SGHRS and CDR2 is YFSETQ. V shed 4 bases and J shed 1 base, with 8 bases lying between them. CDR3 region: CASSATMNTGELFF. As DNA, the CDR3 is TGCGCCAGCAGCGCTACTATGAACACCGGGGAGCTGTTTTTT.

The V call is TRBV5-4, the J call TRBJ2-1; 12 bases align to TRBD2. J gave up 6 bases and V 4 bases, and 8 bases lay outside the gene matches. The CDR3 totals 16 residues. Looked up from germline, CDR1 is SGHNT and CDR2 is YYREEE (reference sequence). The CDR3 reads CASSPELAGGSNEQFF. The DNA of the CDR3 is TGTGCCAGCAGCCCGGAACTAGCGGGAGGAAGCAATGAGCAGTTCTTC. Using reference TRBV5-4 and TRBJ2-1 for the parts outside the CDR3, the full variable domain is ETGVTQSPTHLIKTRGQQVTLRCSSQSGHNTVSWYQQALGQGPQFIFQYYREEENGRGNFPPRFSGLQFPNYSSELNVNALELDDSALYLCASSPELAGGSNEQFFGPGTRLTVL.

J is TRBJ1-1 and V is TRBV6-1, with a possible D match to TRBD1 (5 bases). The ends were cut back, 3 bases at V and 5 bases at J, with 19 bases in the middle. Germline CDR1 reads MNHNS; CDR2 reads SASEGT. This CDR3 is built from 16 residues. The CDR3 DNA follows: TGTGCCAGCAGTGAGTGGGAGGGCGCCCGGGGGACTGAAGCTTTCTTT. Translating it yields CASSEWEGARGTEAFF.

This rearrangement joins TRBV6-1 to TRBJ1-4, with a tentative D call TRBD1 (5 bases). Between the trimmed V and J ends, which lost 2 bases and 0 bases, there was a span of 10 bases. The CDR3 consists of 16 residues. Germline CDR1 and CDR2: MNHNS and SASEGT. CDR3 in DNA: TGTGCCAGCAGTGAATTCGGGGGATCAACTAATGAAAAACTGTTTTTT. Translating it yields CASSEFGGSTNEKLFF.

The rearrangement joins TRBV20-1 to TRBJ2-2, with D uncertain. V was pared by 6 bases and J by 1 base, with 3 bases between. Germline values: CDR1 DFQATT, CDR2 SNEGSKA (reference sequence). The CDR3 sequence is 11 residues long. The CDR3 DNA reads TGCAGTGCCTGGAACACCGGGGAGCTGTTTTTT. It codes for CSAWNTGELFF.

This chain connects TRBV6-5 to TRBJ1-2; the match to TRBD1 covers 7 bases. The V gene's germline CDR1 is MNHEY and CDR2 SVGAGI. V lost 5 bases to trimming and J lost 7 bases; unmatched junction nucleotides: 10. This CDR3 is 14 amino acids long. The CDR3 nucleotides read TGTGCCAGCAGTCATCAGACAGGGTTGCGTGGCTACACCTTC. Translated, it gives CASSHQTGLRGYTF.

The J gene is TRBJ2-1, the V gene TRBV7-3, with 8 bases aligning to TRBD1. The CDR3 has 16 residues. The ends lost 1 base at V and 6 bases at J; junction bases unmatched: 8. Germline CDR1 and CDR2: SGHTA and FQGTGA. CDR3 in amino acids: CASSLNPDRAPNEQFF. The CDR3, as DNA: TGTGCCAGCAGCTTAAACCCGGACAGGGCCCCCAATGAGCAGTTCTTC.

This rearrangement joins TRBV2 to TRBJ1-2; a possible D gene is TRBD1 (5 bases). Deletions cut 3 bases from V and 5 bases from J, with 7 bases between. Looked up from germline, CDR1 is SNHLY and CDR2 is FYNNEI. The CDR3 sequence is 12 residues long. In DNA, the CDR3 is TGTGCCAGCAGTGAGGGACTTTATGGCTACACCTTC. Translated, it gives CASSEGLYGYTF.

The chain joins TRBV5-4 to TRBJ2-5, with D tentatively TRBD1 (6 bases). V lost 2 bases and J lost 2, with 10 bases in between. The CDR3 loop spans 14 amino acids. Germline V gives CDR1 SGHNT, CDR2 YYREEE (reference sequence). The CDR3 reads CASSFGTLQETQYF. CDR3 DNA sequence: TGTGCCAGCAGCTTCGGGACACTACAAGAGACCCAGTACTTC.

Only one count was recorded for this clone. The CDR3 nucleotides are TGTGCCAGCAGCCCCCCATCAGGGTCACAATACGAGCAGTACTTC. It specifies CASSPPSGSQYEQYF. The rearrangement uses TRBV7-9 and TRBJ2-7; tentatively, D is TRBD1 (5 bases). Trimming took 5 bases from V and 4 from J, leaving 18 bases between them. CDR3 length equals 15 residues. The germline V gene has CDR1 SEHNR and CDR2 FQNEAQ (reference sequence). The full variable domain, in which reference TRBV7-9 and TRBJ2-7 provide the parts outside the CDR3, is DTGVSQNPRHKITKRGQNVTFRCDPISEHNRLYWYRQTLGQGPEFLTYFQNEAQLEKSRLLSDRFSAERPKGSFSTLEIQRTEQGDSAMYLCASSPPSGSQYEQYFGPGTRLTVT.

CDR3 in amino acids: CASSFMAETSYEQYV. CDR3 DNA sequence: TGTGCCAGCAGCTTCATGGCAGAGACTTCCTACGAGCAGTACGTC. The rearrangement links TRBV5-5 to TRBJ2-7; D unresolved. CDR1 and CDR2 (germline): SGHKS, YYEKEE (reference sequence). CDR3 length: 15 residues. With 2 bases removed from V and 1 base from J, the gap between germline ends came to 13 bases.

The V gene is TRBV5-1, the J gene TRBJ1-6, with D unclear. The V gene lost 3 bases and the J gene lost 9 bases, with 7 bases spanning the gap. The germline V gene has CDR1 SGHRS and CDR2 YFSETQ. The CDR3 sequence is 12 residues long. CDR3: CASSSVISPLHF. Here the CDR3 DNA reads TGCGCCAGCAGCTCGGTAATTTCACCCCTCCACTTT.

V and J are TRBV6-6 and TRBJ1-2; 10 bases are shared with TRBD1. The J segment lost 4 bases and the V segment lost 8 bases, leaving 4 bases of the junction unmatched. This CDR3 spans 13 amino acids. Looked up from germline, CDR1 is MNHNY and CDR2 is SVGAGI (reference sequence). In nucleotides, the CDR3 is TGTGCCAGCTCGGACAGGGGGGCCTATGGCTACACCTTC. Its protein product is CASSDRGAYGYTF.

The rearrangement joins TRBV6-5 to TRBJ2-7; TRBD2 agrees at 8 bases. From germline, CDR1 is MNHEY and CDR2 SVGAGI. The CDR3 sequence is 15 residues long. Trimming took 0 bases from V and 4 from J; bases not matched to a gene: 5. In nucleotides, the CDR3 is TGTGCCAGCAGTTACTCAGTCGGGGGGGAGTACGAGCAGTACTTC. Translation gives CASSYSVGGEYEQYF.

The chain couples TRBV18 to TRBJ2-7; D unclear. The CDR3 contains 13 residues. Germline CDR1 is KGHSH and CDR2 is LQKENI. Trimming removed 6 bases at V and 3 bases at J, with 12 bases between. CDR3 nucleotide sequence: TGTGCCAGCTCCTCCCAGGCTAGCTACGAGCAGTACGTC. Translated: CASSSQASYEQYV.

CDR3 bases: TGCGCCAGCAGCGCCTCGTTCGGCACTACGCTTGGGACCGGGGAGCTGTTTTTT. This gives the protein CASSASFGTTLGTGELFF. The chain employs TRBV5-1 and TRBJ2-2; D unresolved. The germline V gene encodes CDR1 SGHRS and CDR2 YFSETQ. Deletions cut 4 bases from V and 5 bases from J, with 24 bases between. The CDR3 contains 18 residues.

This clone came up once. The chain combines TRBV6-6 with TRBJ1-5, with 9 bases that match TRBD1. Germline-derived CDR1 and CDR2 are MNHNY and SVGAGI (reference sequence). The ends lost 5 bases at V and 6 bases at J; junction bases unmatched: 11. The CDR3 loop spans 16 amino acids. CDR3 sequence reads: CASSHGQTGGGQPQHF. The CDR3 coding sequence is TGTGCCAGCAGTCACGGTCAAACAGGGGGCGGTCAGCCCCAGCATTTT.

Details on this clone: The sample has other DNA sequences that encode this CDR3 too. This chain joins TRBV29-1 and TRBJ1-5; a weak D match, TRBD1 (5 bases). The V gene lost 4 bases and the J gene lost 2 bases, with 6 bases spanning the gap. This CDR3 spans 12 amino acids. Germline CDR1 reads SQVTM; CDR2 reads ANQGSEA. CDR3 DNA sequence: TGCAGCGTTGGGGGGGGCAATCAGCCCCAGCATTTT. It yields the protein CSVGGGNQPQHF.